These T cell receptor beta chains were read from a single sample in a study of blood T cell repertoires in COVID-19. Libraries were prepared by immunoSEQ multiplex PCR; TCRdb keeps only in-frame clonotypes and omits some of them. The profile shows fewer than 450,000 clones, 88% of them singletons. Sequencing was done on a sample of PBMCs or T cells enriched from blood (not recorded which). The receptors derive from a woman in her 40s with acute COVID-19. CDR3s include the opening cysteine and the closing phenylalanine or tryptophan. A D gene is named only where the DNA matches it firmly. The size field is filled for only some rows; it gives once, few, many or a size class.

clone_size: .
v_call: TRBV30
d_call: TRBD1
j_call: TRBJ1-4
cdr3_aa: CAWSEAGGEKLFF
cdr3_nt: TGTGCCTGGAGTGAGGCAGGGGGGGAAAAACTGTTTTTT

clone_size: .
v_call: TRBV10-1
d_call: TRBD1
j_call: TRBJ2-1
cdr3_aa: CASSEWGQGAEEQFF
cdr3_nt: TGCGCCAGCAGTGAGTGGGGACAGGGGGCGGAGGAGCAGTTCTTC

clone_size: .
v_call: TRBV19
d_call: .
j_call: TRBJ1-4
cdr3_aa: CASSITTATNEKLFF
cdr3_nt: TGTGCCAGTAGTATCACGACAGCAACTAATGAAAAACTGTTTTTT

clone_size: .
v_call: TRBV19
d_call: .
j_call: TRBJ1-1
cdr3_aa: CASSKRTVTLYTEAFF
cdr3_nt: TGTGCCAGTAGTAAACGGACAGTGACCCTTTACACTGAAGCTTTCTTT

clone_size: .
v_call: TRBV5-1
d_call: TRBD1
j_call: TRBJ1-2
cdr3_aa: CASSAGTGGYYGYTF
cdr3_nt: TGCGCCAGCAGCGCGGGGACAGGGGGTTACTATGGCTACACCTTC

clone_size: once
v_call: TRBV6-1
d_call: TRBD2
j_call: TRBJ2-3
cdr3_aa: CASSERLAGTDTQYF
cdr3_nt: TGTGCCAGCAGTGAACGACTAGCGGGGACAGATACGCAGTATTTT

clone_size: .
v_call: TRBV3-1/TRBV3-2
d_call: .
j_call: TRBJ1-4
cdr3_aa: CASKLAGTNEKLFF
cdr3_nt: TGTGCCAGCAAATTAGCTGGTACTAATGAAAAACTGTTTTTT

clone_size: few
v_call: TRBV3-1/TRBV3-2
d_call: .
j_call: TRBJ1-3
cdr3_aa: CASSQDGHTAIYF
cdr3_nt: TGTGCCAGCAGCCAAGATGGCCATACCGCCATATATTTT

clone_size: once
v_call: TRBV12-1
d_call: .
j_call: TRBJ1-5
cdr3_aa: CASSLFESNQPQHF
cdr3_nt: TGTGCCAGCAGCTTATTCGAGAGCAATCAGCCCCAGCATTTT

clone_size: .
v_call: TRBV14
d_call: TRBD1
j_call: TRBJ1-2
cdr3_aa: CASSQGQDYGYTF
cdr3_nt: TGTGCCAGCAGCCAGGGACAGGACTATGGCTACACCTTC

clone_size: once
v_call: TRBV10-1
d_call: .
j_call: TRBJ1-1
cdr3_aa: CASSESTLVGTEAFF
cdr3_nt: TGCGCCAGCAGTGAGTCGACTCTGGTGGGCACTGAAGCTTTCTTT

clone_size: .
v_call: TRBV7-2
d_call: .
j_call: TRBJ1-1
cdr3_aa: CASSDTKGSFLNTEAFF
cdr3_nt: TGTGCCAGCAGCGACACCAAAGGGAGTTTCTTGAACACTGAAGCTTTCTTT

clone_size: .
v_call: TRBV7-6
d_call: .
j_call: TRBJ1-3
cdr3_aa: CASSLQGNSGNTIYF
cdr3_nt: TGTGCCAGCAGCTTGCAGGGGAACTCTGGAAACACCATATATTTT

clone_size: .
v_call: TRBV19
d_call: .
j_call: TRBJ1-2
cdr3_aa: CASSLRDYGYTF
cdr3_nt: TGTGCCAGTAGTTTGAGGGACTATGGCTACACCTTC

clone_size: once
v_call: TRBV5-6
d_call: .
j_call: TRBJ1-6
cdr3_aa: CASSLAVAQIYNSPLHF
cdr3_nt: TGTGCCAGCAGCTTGGCGGTAGCACAAATTTATAATTCACCCCTCCACTTT

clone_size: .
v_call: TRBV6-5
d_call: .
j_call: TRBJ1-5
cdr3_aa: CASSTGTNQPQHF
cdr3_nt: TGTGCCAGCAGTACAGGGACCAATCAGCCCCAGCATTTT

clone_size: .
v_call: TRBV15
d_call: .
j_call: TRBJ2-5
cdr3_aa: CATSRDTGWETQYF
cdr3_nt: TGTGCCACCAGCAGAGATACAGGGTGGGAGACCCAGTACTTC

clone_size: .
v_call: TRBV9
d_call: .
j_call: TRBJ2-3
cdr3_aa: CASSVASGEDTQYF
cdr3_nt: TGTGCCAGCAGCGTAGCTTCCGGGGAGGATACGCAGTATTTT